These 31 T cell receptor beta chains were all obtained from the same sample, sequenced in a study of cytomegalovirus exposure and HLA in healthy donors. Assay used: immunoSEQ multiplex PCR; TCRdb lists only in-frame clones, some missing. The sample lists around 73,000 clones, approximately 90% seen once, with 3.5% to 4% in the top ten. Input material: PBMCs. Receptors were obtained from a woman aged 18-30 years in good health and CMV-seropositive.

The chain carries TRBV14 and TRBJ2-1; 12 bases agree with TRBD2. The V and J ends lost 1 base and 8 bases, in that order; junction bases with no gene match: 6. This CDR3 spans 16 amino acids. Germline V gives CDR1 SGHDN, CDR2 FVKESK. For the CDR3, the DNA is TGTGCCAGCAGCCAAGGATCACTAGCGGGAGGTCATGAGCAGTTCTTC. As protein: CASSQGSLAGGHEQFF.

The V gene is TRBV6-5, the J gene TRBJ2-7; D unresolved. The V end lost 0 bases, the J end lost 4 bases, and 16 bases lay between the germline ends. The CDR3 totals 16 residues. In germline, CDR1 is MNHEY, CDR2 SVGAGI. CDR3 DNA sequence: TGTGCCAGCAGTTACTCGAGTCAGTCACTATTATACGAGCAGTACTTC. It specifies CASSYSSQSLLYEQYF.

With regard to this clone: An end of the junction does not agree with germline; a read error may underlie this. V usage is TRBV11-3 and J usage is TRBJ2-1, with D perhaps TRBD2 (6 bases). Germline lookup yields CDR1 SGHNT and CDR2 YENEEA. The CDR3 contains 15 residues. The CDR3 is CASSLGGDSHNEQFF. The DNA of the CDR3 is TGTGCCAGCAGCTTAGGGGGGGACTCCCACAATGAGCAGTTCTTC.

CDR3 residues: CASSQGGQDQETQYF. CDR3 bases: TGTGCCAGCAGCCAAGGGGGACAGGATCAAGAGACCCAGTACTTC. The J gene is TRBJ2-5, the V gene TRBV4-2; 8 bases map to TRBD1. This CDR3 comprises 15 residues. Unmatched junction bases numbered 3, after V lost 1 base and J lost 2 bases. Germline V CDR1 and CDR2: LGHNA, YNFKEQ.

This clone was counted a single time. CDR3 amino acids: CASSSTQGKRYF. The CDR3 nucleotides read TGTGCCAGCAGTTCAACCCAGGGTAAGCGGTACTTC. The chain links TRBV28 to TRBJ2-7; TRBD1 might be the D (5 bases). The CDR3 covers 12 residues. Germline CDR1 and CDR2: MDHEN and SYDVKM. V shed 4 bases and J shed 12 bases, with 16 bases lying between them.

This sequence joins TRBV11-2 and TRBJ2-7; D is unclear. The germline CDR1 and CDR2 sequences are SGHAT and FQNNGV. This CDR3 region has 13 residues. The V end lost 1 base, the J end lost 4 bases, and 8 bases lay between the germline ends. The DNA of the CDR3 is TGTGCCAGCAGCTTAGTACCCGGTTACGAGCAGTACTTC. This translates into CASSLVPGYEQYF.

The rearrangement joins TRBV19 to TRBJ2-2, with a possible D match to TRBD1 (6 bases). In germline, CDR1 is LNHDA, CDR2 SQIVND (reference sequence). The CDR3 totals 15 residues. Trimming took 8 bases from V and 2 from J, leaving 15 bases between them. CDR3 residues: CASAPGHINTGELFF. CDR3 DNA sequence: TGTGCCAGTGCTCCGGGACACATCAACACCGGGGAGCTGTTTTTT.

This rearrangement joins TRBV7-6 to TRBJ2-7, with 7 nucleotides matching TRBD1. The CDR3 has 16 amino acids. J lost 1 base, V lost 5 bases, and 11 bases had no gene match. Looked up from germline, CDR1 is SGHVS and CDR2 is FNYEAQ. The CDR3: CASSPSPGQTSYEQYF. CDR3 DNA sequence: TGTGCCAGCAGCCCAAGTCCGGGACAGACTTCCTACGAGCAGTACTTC.

V usage is TRBV27 and J usage is TRBJ2-7; a weak D match, TRBD1 (5 bases). Per the germline V gene, CDR1 is MNHEY and CDR2 is SMNVEV (reference sequence). This CDR3 comprises 13 residues. Trimming stripped 7 bases from V and 3 bases from J, with 13 bases between. CDR3 region: CASTSTDSYEQYF. In DNA, the CDR3 is TGTGCCAGCACCTCGACCGACAGCTACGAGCAGTACTTC.

The chain carries TRBV5-5 and TRBJ2-3, with D possibly TRBD1 on 5 matching bases. The CDR3 loop spans 14 amino acids. Trimming stripped 2 bases from V and 3 bases from J, with 10 bases between. Per the germline V gene, CDR1 is SGHKS and CDR2 is YYEKEE (reference sequence). The CDR3 region has the DNA TGTGCCAGCAGCTTAAGCAGGGTGACAGATACGCAGTATTTT. Translating gives CASSLSRVTDTQYF.

J is TRBJ2-1 and V is TRBV23-1; D possibly corresponds to TRBD1 (5 bases). TRBV23-1 is known as an ORF, though its function is uncertain. The CDR3 is made up of 17 amino acids. Trimming took 0 bases from V and 2 from J, leaving 14 bases between them. In DNA form, the CDR3 reads TGCGCCAGCAGTCAATCTCCCGACAGACACCCCTACAATGAGCAGTTCTTC. It encodes CASSQSPDRHPYNEQFF.

The chain recombines TRBV5-4 with TRBJ2-1; perhaps TRBD2 as D (6 bases). This CDR3 comprises 15 residues. The germline V and J ends were trimmed by 5 bases and 0 bases, with 12 bases remaining between them. The germline gives CDR1 SGHNT, CDR2 YYREEE (reference sequence). CDR3 bases: TGTGCCAGCAGACGGAGGGCCCGCTCCTACAATGAGCAGTTCTTC. It is translated as CASRRRARSYNEQFF.

The V gene is TRBV28, the J gene TRBJ2-7; 8 bases align to TRBD1. This CDR3 region has 23 residues. Trimming took 3 bases from V and 4 from J; bases not matched to a gene: 32. Germline CDR1 and CDR2: MDHEN and SYDVKM. The CDR3 reads CASSFPNVGGKLTPGTGGYEQYF. The CDR3 bases are TGTGCCAGCAGTTTTCCCAACGTAGGCGGTAAGCTCACTCCCGGGACAGGAGGATACGAGCAGTACTTC.

The CDR3, as DNA: TGTGCCAGCAGCTTGCCTAGCGGGAGTGCCTACGAGCAGTACTTC. Its protein product is CASSLPSGSAYEQYF. The chain joins TRBV5-4 to TRBJ2-7; TRBD2 agrees at 10 bases. The ends lost 1 base at V and 2 bases at J; junction bases unmatched: 3. Germline CDR1 is SGHNT and CDR2 is YYREEE (reference sequence). The CDR3 length is 15 residues.

This clone was picked up one time. CDR3 loop: CASSKPGQGIQTQYF. The DNA for the CDR3 is TGTGCCAGTAGTAAACCGGGACAGGGGATACAGACCCAGTACTTC. The rearrangement joins TRBV19 to TRBJ2-5, with 10 positions matching TRBD1. This CDR3 is built from 15 residues. V was clipped by 4 bases and J by 6 bases; unmatched bases: 8. Germline V gene sequence: CDR1 LNHDA, CDR2 SQIVND (reference sequence).

This chain connects TRBV30 to TRBJ2-2, with 9 bases aligning to TRBD2. Unmatched junction bases numbered 8, after V lost 8 bases and J lost 1 base. The germline CDR1 and CDR2 sequences are GTSNPN and SVGIG (reference sequence). The CDR3 is 15 residues long. DNA for the CDR3: TGTGCCCAAGGCATTAGCGGGAGGAACACCGGGGAGCTGTTTTTT. Translation gives CAQGISGRNTGELFF.

The V call is TRBV27, the J call TRBJ1-2; D uncertain. CDR1 MNHEY and CDR2 SMNVEV come from the germline V gene (reference sequence). This CDR3 spans 15 amino acids. Trimming removed 3 bases at V and 4 bases at J, with 15 bases between. DNA of the CDR3: TGTGCCAGCAGTTTCCGGGGTCTCACTGGCTATGGCTACACCTTC. It codes for CASSFRGLTGYGYTF.

This clone appeared once. J is TRBJ2-7 and V is TRBV29-1; TRBD2 matches at 7 bases. This CDR3 is 13 amino acids long. Germline V lookup: CDR1 SQVTM, CDR2 ANQGSEA. With V trimmed by 7 bases and J by 2 bases, 8 bases remained unmatched. The CDR3 spells CSALGGTTYEQYF. CDR3 nucleotides: TGCAGCGCCCTTGGGGGGACTACCTACGAGCAGTACTTC.

The V and J genes are TRBV28 and TRBJ1-3; 9 nucleotides align to TRBD1. CDR3 length: 16 residues. The junction had 5 bases not matched to a gene; V was cut back by 4 bases and J by 1 base. The germline V gene encodes CDR1 MDHEN and CDR2 SYDVKM. The CDR3, as DNA: TGTGCCAGCAGTTCTCCGGACAGGGGATCTGGAAACACCATATATTTT. This gives the protein CASSSPDRGSGNTIYF.

This sequence joins TRBV6-5 and TRBJ1-2; the D is unclear. This CDR3 is built from 13 residues. The germline V gene has CDR1 MNHEY and CDR2 SVGAGI. V lost 4 bases and J lost 2, with 8 bases in between. CDR3 coding DNA: TGTGCCAGCAGTTCTAAGGAGAACTATGGCTACACCTTC. The encoded protein is CASSSKENYGYTF.

The V gene is TRBV23-1, the J gene TRBJ2-3; D remains unclear. TRBV23-1 has ORF status, its function being uncertain. Trimming removed 2 bases from V and 2 bases from J, with 11 bases in between. The CDR3 spans 15 residues. The CDR3 reads CASSQPVQTTDTQYF. The CDR3, as DNA: TGCGCCAGCAGTCAACCCGTACAAACCACAGATACGCAGTATTTT.

The chain combines TRBV5-6 with TRBJ1-5; TRBD1 matches at 9 bases. The J segment lost 5 bases and the V segment lost 0 bases, leaving 12 bases of the junction unmatched. CDR3 length: 18 residues. The germline V gene has CDR1 SGHDT and CDR2 YYEEEE. DNA for the CDR3: TGTGCCAGCAGCTTGGCTGCGGAAAACAGGGGGCGAGATCAGCCCCAGCATTTT. Translated, it gives CASSLAAENRGRDQPQHF.

For this clone: The same CDR3 also results from other DNA sequences found in this sample. The chain employs TRBV7-9 and TRBJ2-5; no clear D. The CDR3 spans 11 residues. V was cut by 3 bases and J by 5 bases, with 4 bases left in between. From germline, CDR1 is SEHNR and CDR2 FQNEAQ (reference sequence). The CDR3 protein is CASSFGETQYF. The CDR3 DNA sequence: TGTGCCAGCAGCTTCGGGGAGACCCAGTACTTC.

The V and J genes are TRBV6-5 and TRBJ1-6; the match to TRBD1 covers 8 bases. CDR3 size: 15 residues. CDR1 and CDR2 (germline): MNHEY, SVGAGI. Germline trimming cut 4 bases from V and 9 bases from J; bases unmatched to any gene: 8. Written as DNA, the CDR3 is TGTGCCAGCAGTTTGGACAGGGAACAGAGTTCACCCCTCCACTTT. Protein sequence: CASSLDREQSSPLHF.

The V call is TRBV28, the J call TRBJ1-2; 8 bases are shared with TRBD1. This CDR3 spans 16 amino acids. V trimming: 5 bases; J trimming: 0 bases; junction bases outside the gene matches: 8. Germline CDR1 is MDHEN and CDR2 is SYDVKM. The CDR3 sequence: CASSGQGVQSNYGYTF. In nucleotides, the CDR3 is TGTGCCAGCAGTGGACAGGGAGTTCAGTCTAACTATGGCTACACCTTC.

The genes are TRBV7-8 and TRBJ2-7; the match to TRBD2 covers 10 bases. This CDR3 has 15 residues. The ends lost 2 bases at V and 5 bases at J; junction bases unmatched: 6. From germline, CDR1 is SGHVS and CDR2 FQNEAQ. The CDR3 nucleotides read TGTGCCAGCAGCTTAAGCAGGACTAGCGGCGACGAGCAGTACTTC. Its protein product is CASSLSRTSGDEQYF.

The V call is TRBV7-3, the J call TRBJ1-3, with 7 bases identical to TRBD1. The CDR3 runs 18 residues. V lost 0 bases and J lost 2; bases outside the gene matches: 10. Germline V gives CDR1 SGHTA, CDR2 FQGTGA. In DNA, the CDR3 is TGTGCCAGCAGCTTAACCGGGACAGTTTTTAGACCTGGAAACACCATATATTTT. This codes for CASSLTGTVFRPGNTIYF.

The chain employs TRBV7-8 and TRBJ2-1; tentative D call: TRBD2 (5 bases). The germline V gene has CDR1 SGHVS and CDR2 FQNEAQ. V lost 0 bases and J lost 10, with 19 bases in between. This CDR3 is built from 16 residues. The DNA for the CDR3 is TGTGCCAGCAGCTTAGCAAGCGGACTGTCCTCGGGCGAGCAGTTCTTC. This translates into CASSLASGLSSGEQFF.

A word on this clone: One end of the junction is discordant with germline, which a read error may explain. The chain links TRBV7-7 to TRBJ2-5, with D maybe TRBD2 (5 bases). The CDR3 consists of 15 residues. Germline V CDR1 and CDR2: SSHAT, FNYEAQ (reference sequence). In nucleotides, the CDR3 is TGTGCTAGCAGCTTAGGACTCGACCGGTTAGAGACCCAGTACTTC. Protein: CASSLGLDRLETQYF.

The chain links TRBV29-1 to TRBJ2-5; 7 bases map to TRBD1. CDR3 length: 11 amino acids. Germline CDR1 reads SQVTM; CDR2 reads ANQGSEA. Trimming cost V 4 bases and J 10 bases; bases outside gene matches: 6. CDR3 DNA: TGCAGCGTTGTTACAGGGGCGGGCCAGTACTTC. Translated: CSVVTGAGQYF.

In DNA form, the CDR3 reads TGTGCCACCAGCAGACCTGGGAGGGTGGGCGGAAACACCATATATTTT. Translation gives CATSRPGRVGGNTIYF. The chain joins TRBV15 to TRBJ1-3; no clear D gene. Looked up from germline, CDR1 is LNHNV and CDR2 is YYDKDF (reference sequence). The CDR3 consists of 16 residues. With 2 bases removed from V and 4 bases from J, the gap between germline ends came to 15 bases. The full variable domain, with the rest looked up from reference TRBV15 and TRBJ1-3, is DAMVIQNPRYQVTQFGKPVTLSCSQTLNHNVMYWYQQKSSQAPKLLFHYYDKDFNNEADTPDNFQSRRPNTSFCFLDIRSPGLGDTAMYLCATSRPGRVGGNTIYFGEGSWLTVV.